This entry concerns a single T cell receptor (beta chain). Its matching antigen is unknown. Sequence data for DNA of cultured CD4+ T cells were generated by the Oncomine TCR Beta short-read assay. Using the QIAamp micro DNA kit, genomic DNA was extracted from the CD4+ T cells that had been cultured. TCRdb re-called the PCR reads through MiXCR, storing one row per CDR3 protein. The sample holds several thousand distinct CDR3 sequences; 38% are singletons and the top ten take less than 30%. Treatment of the sample: approximately 10-day PBMC culture with coronavirus spike peptide pools or control peptides (ViraFEST assay). Collection of the unexposed donor's CD4+ T cells took place before the COVID-19 pandemic (2011-2018). ViraFEST used peptide pools to expand antigen-specific T cells before TCR sequencing. PBMCs were cultured at two million per well with roughly 10 IU/ml IL-2 and 8.5 to 10 ug/ml peptide pools.

This sample is part of a study of vaccination and CD4 T cells after COVID-19. Study details: Six men and four women formed the convalescents, two being Hispanic. Stimulation of cells relied on overlapping spike peptides derived from SARS-CoV-2, HCoV-NL63, HCoV-OC43 and HCoV-229E.

The germline V gene encodes CDR1 LNHNV and CDR2 YYDKDF (reference sequence). V gave up 0 bases and J gave up 0 bases, with 8 bases separating them. The CDR3 has 15 amino acids. Material: CD4+ T cells from blood, cultured in vitro. The chain couples TRBV15 to TRBJ2-5; D is ambiguous. The TCR was taken from a human donor in good health. CDR3: CATSRDRIDQETQYF. CDR3 bases: TGTGCCACCAGCAGAGATAGGATAGACCAAGAGACCCAGTACTTC.